The TCR beta chain under discussion was sequenced for a study of blood T cell repertoires in COVID-19. Background on the study: The United States, Italy and Spain provided the acute and convalescent COVID-19 samples. Sources were T cells, B-cell-depleted T cells, or PBMCs; the material itself was cDNA or gDNA.

Trimming removed 4 bases from V and 7 bases from J, with 9 bases in between. CDR3 length: 12 residues. CDR1 and CDR2 from the germline V gene are SGDLS and YYNGEE. Original methodology: Amplification from reference gene primers served as the basis for estimated nucleated cell counts. Produced via immunoSEQ multiplex PCR; TCRdb's table is partial and in-frame only. The V and J calls and clone size are taken from that table; D and trimming were inferred from the DNA. Among 60,000 to 85,000 clones listed, over 70% were seen once. Source material: peripheral blood. The chain combines TRBV9 with TRBJ2-1, with D perhaps TRBD2 (5 bases). The clonotype originates from a human donor in a cohort sampled during active COVID-19. CDR3 sequence: CASSLLGNEQFF. The CDR3 nucleotides read TGTGCCAGCAGCTTACTAGGGAATGAGCAGTTCTTC.